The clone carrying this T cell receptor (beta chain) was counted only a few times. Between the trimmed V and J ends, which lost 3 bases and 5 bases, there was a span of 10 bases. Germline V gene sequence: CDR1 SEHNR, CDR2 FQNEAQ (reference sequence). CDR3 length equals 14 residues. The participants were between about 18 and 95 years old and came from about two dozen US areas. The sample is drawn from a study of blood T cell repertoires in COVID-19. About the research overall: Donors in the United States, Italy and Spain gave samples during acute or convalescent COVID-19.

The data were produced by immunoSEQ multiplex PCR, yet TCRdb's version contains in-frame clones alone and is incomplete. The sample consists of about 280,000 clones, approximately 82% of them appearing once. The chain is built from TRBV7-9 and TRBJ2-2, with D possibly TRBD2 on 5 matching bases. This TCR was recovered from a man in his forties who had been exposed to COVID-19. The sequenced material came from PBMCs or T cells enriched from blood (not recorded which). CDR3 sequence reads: CASSFGKITGELFF. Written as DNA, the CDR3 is TGTGCCAGCAGCTTCGGGAAAATTACCGGGGAGCTGTTTTTT. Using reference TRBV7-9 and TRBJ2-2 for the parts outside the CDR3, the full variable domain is DTGVSQNPRHKITKRGQNVTFRCDPISEHNRLYWYRQTLGQGPEFLTYFQNEAQLEKSRLLSDRFSAERPKGSFSTLEIQRTEQGDSAMYLCASSFGKITGELFFGEGSRLTVL.